Sequencing of this T cell receptor beta chain was carried out in a study of cytomegalovirus exposure and HLA in healthy donors. PCR used 60 Vbeta primers and 13 Jbeta primers. The table came from immunoSEQ multiplex PCR; TCRdb's copy has only in-frame clones and leaves some out. The sample records some 120,000 clones, about three quarters being singletons. There are 14 residues in the CDR3. CDR1 and CDR2 from the germline V gene are SGHTA and FQGNSA. V was cut by 1 base and J by 7 bases, with 8 bases left in between. Sequenced: PBMCs. The origin of this receptor is a woman aged 40 to 50 in good health and CMV-seropositive. The chain has TRBV7-2 and TRBJ1-6, with unresolved D. CDR3 nucleotide sequence: TGTGCCAGCAGCTTAGGGCTCGGGAATTCACCCCTCCACTTT. It specifies CASSLGLGNSPLHF.